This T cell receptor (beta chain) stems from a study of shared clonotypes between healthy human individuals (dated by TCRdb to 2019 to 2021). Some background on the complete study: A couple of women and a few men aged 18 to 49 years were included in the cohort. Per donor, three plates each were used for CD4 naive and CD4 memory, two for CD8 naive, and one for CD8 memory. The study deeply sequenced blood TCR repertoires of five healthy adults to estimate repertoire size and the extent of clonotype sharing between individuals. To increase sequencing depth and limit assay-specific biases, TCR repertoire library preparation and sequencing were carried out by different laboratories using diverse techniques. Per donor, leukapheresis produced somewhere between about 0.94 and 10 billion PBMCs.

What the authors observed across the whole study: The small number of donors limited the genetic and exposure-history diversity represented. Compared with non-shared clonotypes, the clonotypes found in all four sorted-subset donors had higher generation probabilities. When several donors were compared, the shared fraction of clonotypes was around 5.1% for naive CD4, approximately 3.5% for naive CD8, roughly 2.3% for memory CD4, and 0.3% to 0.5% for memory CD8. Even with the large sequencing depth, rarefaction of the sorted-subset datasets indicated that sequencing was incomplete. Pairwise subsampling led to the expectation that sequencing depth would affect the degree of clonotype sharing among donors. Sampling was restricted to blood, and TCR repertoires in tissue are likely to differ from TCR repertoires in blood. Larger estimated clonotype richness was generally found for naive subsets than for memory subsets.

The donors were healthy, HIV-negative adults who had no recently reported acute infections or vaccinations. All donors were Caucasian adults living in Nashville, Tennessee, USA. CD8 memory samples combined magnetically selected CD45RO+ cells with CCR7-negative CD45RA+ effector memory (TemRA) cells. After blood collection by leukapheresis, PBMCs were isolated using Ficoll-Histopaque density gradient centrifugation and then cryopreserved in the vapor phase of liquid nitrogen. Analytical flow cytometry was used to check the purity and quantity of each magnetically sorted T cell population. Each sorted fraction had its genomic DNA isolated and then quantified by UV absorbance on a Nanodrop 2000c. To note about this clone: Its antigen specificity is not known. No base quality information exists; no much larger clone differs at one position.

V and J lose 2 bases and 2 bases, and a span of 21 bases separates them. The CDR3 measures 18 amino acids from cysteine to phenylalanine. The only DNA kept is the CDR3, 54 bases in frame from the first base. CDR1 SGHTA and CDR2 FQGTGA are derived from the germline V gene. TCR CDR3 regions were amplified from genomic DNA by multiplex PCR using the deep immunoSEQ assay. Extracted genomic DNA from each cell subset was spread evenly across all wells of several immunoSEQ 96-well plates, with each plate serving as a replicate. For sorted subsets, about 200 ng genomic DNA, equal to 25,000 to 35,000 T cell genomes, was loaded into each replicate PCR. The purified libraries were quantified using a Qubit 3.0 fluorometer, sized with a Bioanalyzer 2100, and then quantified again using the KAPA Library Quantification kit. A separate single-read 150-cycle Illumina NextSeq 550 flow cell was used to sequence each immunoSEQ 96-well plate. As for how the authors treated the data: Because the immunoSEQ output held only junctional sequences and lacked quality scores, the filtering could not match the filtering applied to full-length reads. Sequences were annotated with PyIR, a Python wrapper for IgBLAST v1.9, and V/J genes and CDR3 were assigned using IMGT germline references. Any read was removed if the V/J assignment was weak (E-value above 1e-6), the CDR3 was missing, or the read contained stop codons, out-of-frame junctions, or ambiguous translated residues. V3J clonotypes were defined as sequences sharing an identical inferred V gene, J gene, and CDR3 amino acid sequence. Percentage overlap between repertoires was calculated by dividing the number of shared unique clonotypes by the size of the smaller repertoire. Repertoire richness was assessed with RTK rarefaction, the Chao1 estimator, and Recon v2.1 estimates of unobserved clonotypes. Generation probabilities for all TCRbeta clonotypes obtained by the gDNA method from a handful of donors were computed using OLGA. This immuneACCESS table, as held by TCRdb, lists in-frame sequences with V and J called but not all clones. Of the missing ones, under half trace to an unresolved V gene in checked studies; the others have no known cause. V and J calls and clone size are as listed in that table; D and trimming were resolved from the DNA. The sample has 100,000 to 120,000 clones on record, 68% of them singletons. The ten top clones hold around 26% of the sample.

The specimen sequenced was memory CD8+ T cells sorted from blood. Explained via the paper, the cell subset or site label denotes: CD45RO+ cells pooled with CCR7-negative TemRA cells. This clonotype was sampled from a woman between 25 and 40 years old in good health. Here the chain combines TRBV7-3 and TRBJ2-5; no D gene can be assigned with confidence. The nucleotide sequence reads TGTGCCAGCAGCTTACATTGGTCGGGCGGAGATCCACAAGAGACCCAGTACTTC. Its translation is CASSLHWSGGDPQETQYF.